Listed here are 9 T cell receptor beta chains from one sample, sequenced in a study of response to subunit inactivated influenza vaccine. MiXCR, applied by TCRdb to the RT-PCR reads, yields one record per CDR3 protein. The repertoire includes hundreds of thousands of distinct CDR3 sequences, 15% to 17% of them detected once, and under 14% sits in the top ten. The source material was PBMCs from blood, sampled roughly 12 days after vaccination. These receptors all stem from a man aged 50 or older who received an inactivated influenza vaccine.

The table lists this clonotype with a few counts. The chain combines TRBV29-1 with TRBJ1-1; D gene uncertain. This CDR3 has 13 amino acids. CDR1 and CDR2 from the germline V gene are SQVTM and ANQGSEA. Trimming cost V 4 bases and J 1 base, with 10 bases left between them. Here the CDR3 DNA reads TGCAGCGTTGGAGGAGGGCCGAACACTGAAGCTTTCTTT. Protein sequence: CSVGGGPNTEAFF.

The chain is built from TRBV7-2 and TRBJ2-2; either TRBD1 or TRBD2 may fit D (7 bases each). Germline V gene data show CDR1 as SGHTA and CDR2 as FQGNSA. This CDR3 contains 14 residues. The CDR3 region has the DNA TGTGCACACGGGGAGGGGGCGCGGACCGGGGAGCTGTTTTTT. Its translation is CAHGEGARTGELFF.

The V gene is TRBV20-1, the J gene TRBJ1-1, with a possible D match to TRBD1 (5 bases). Trimming left V 0 bases short and J 1 base short, with 9 bases between. Germline V gives CDR1 DFQATT, CDR2 SNEGSKA (reference sequence). The CDR3 is 14 residues long. The chain's CDR3 is CSARDVGTNTEAFF. Here the CDR3 DNA reads TGCAGTGCTAGAGATGTTGGGACGAACACTGAAGCTTTCTTT.

V usage is TRBV6-2 or TRBV6-3 and J usage is TRBJ2-7; 8 nucleotides align to TRBD1. Germline loops: CDR1 MNHEY, CDR2 SVGEGT. The V segment lost 4 bases and the J segment 6 bases; nucleotides outside the gene matches: 14. The CDR3 has 16 residues. The CDR3 DNA sequence: TGTGCCAGCAGTTCAATCGGGGCCACAACAGGGGGCGAGCAGTACTTC. Its protein is CASSSIGATTGGEQYF.

The V call is TRBV29-1, the J call TRBJ2-3; 11 bases line up with TRBD2. This CDR3 is 14 amino acids long. V shed 6 bases and J 5 bases; nucleotides not matched to a gene: 7. Per the germline V gene, CDR1 is SQVTM and CDR2 is ANQGSEA. As DNA, the CDR3 is TGCAGCGTGAGACTAGCGGGATCGTTAGATACGCAGTATTTT. Protein product: CSVRLAGSLDTQYF.

The sample holds many counts of this clonotype. This chain joins TRBV29-1 and TRBJ2-7, with 7 bases that match TRBD2. The CDR3 spans 14 residues. The V segment lost 1 base and the J segment 3 bases; nucleotides outside the gene matches: 6. Germline CDR1 is SQVTM and CDR2 is ANQGSEA. For the CDR3, the DNA is TGCAGCGTTGAAGGGGAGGGAAGAAACTACGAGCAGTACTTC. It translates to CSVEGEGRNYEQYF.

This clonotype has only a few counts. The gene calls are TRBV12-3 or TRBV12-4 and TRBJ1-4, with no clear D. The CDR3 loop spans 14 amino acids. V lost 6 bases and J lost 8, with 16 bases in between. The CDR3 loop is CASSMDWSREKLFF. The CDR3 nucleotides read TGTGCCAGCAGCATGGACTGGAGTCGGGAAAAACTGTTTTTT.

At least ten counts were recorded for this clonotype. This chain joins TRBV12-3 or TRBV12-4 and TRBJ2-5, with TRBD1 as a possible D gene (6 bases). The V end was cut by 5 bases, the J end by 2 bases, with 18 bases between. The CDR3 has 16 amino acids. The CDR3 DNA sequence: TGTGCCAGCAGTCTGTTATCCAGGGGCCTGCAAGAGACCCAGTACTTC. Protein sequence: CASSLLSRGLQETQYF.

The rearrangement joins TRBV9 to TRBJ2-7, with TRBD1 matching over 7 bases. The CDR3 is made up of 15 amino acids. The germline V gene has CDR1 SGDLS and CDR2 YYNGEE. The trim removed 0 bases at V and 4 bases at J, leaving 7 bases unmatched. The CDR3 DNA sequence: TGTGCCAGCAGCGTAGGCACAGGGGCGACGTACGAGCAGTACTTC. Translation gives CASSVGTGATYEQYF.